This T cell receptor beta chain was retrieved from a study of CD8 T cells in ankylosing spondylitis. Study-level results: Reportedly, significant enrichment of disease-linked clones occurred in matched ankylosing spondylitis synovial fluid. A motif of fewer than ten highly homologous TCR beta variants was seen as apparently characteristic of ankylosing spondylitis blood.

CDR1 is SEHNR, CDR2 FQNEAQ, per germline (reference sequence). Trimming took 4 bases from V and 7 from J, leaving 5 bases between them. This CDR3 spans 12 amino acids. On this clonotype: Its antigen remains unknown.

Quantitative 5'-RACE with molecular barcodes was used to make the TCR beta libraries. TCRdb used MiXCR to reprocess the 5' RACE reads, holding one entry per CDR3 protein. The table lists about 840,000 distinct CDR3 sequences, approximately 10% of them singletons, with about 0.5% in the top ten. This clonotype was obtained from a male donor with ankylosing spondylitis. Sequencing was performed on blood, either unsorted or a sorted T cell fraction (not recorded which). The rearrangement uses TRBV7-9 and TRBJ1-6, with no clear D. CDR3 in amino acids: CASSYVNSPLHF. The CDR3 DNA is TGTGCCAGCAGCTACGTGAATTCACCCCTCCACTTT. Full variable domain (remainder filled in from reference TRBV7-9 and TRBJ1-6): DTGVSQNPRHKITKRGQNVTFRCDPISEHNRLYWYRQTLGQGPEFLTYFQNEAQLEKSRLLSDRFSAERPKGSFSTLEIQRTEQGDSAMYLCASSYVNSPLHFGNGTRLTVT.